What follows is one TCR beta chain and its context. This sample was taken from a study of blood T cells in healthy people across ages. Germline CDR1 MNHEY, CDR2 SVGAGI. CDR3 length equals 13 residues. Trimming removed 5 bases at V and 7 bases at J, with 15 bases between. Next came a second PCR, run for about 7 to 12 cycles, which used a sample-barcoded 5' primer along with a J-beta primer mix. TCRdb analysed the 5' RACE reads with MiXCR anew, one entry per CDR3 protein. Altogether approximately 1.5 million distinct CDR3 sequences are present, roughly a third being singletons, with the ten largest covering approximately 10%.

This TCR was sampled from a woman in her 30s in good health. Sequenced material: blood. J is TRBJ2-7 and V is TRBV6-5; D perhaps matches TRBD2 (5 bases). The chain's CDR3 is CASSPRTGWEQYF. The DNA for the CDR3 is TGTGCCAGCAGTCCCCGGACGGGGTGGGAGCAGTACTTC.